This T cell receptor (beta chain) was retrieved from a study of regulatory T cells in long-lasting Graves disease. Germline loops: CDR1 LGHDT, CDR2 YNNKEL (reference sequence). V gave up 2 bases and J gave up 0 bases, with 9 bases separating them. CDR3 length: 15 residues. This clonotype was detected many times. Its specificity is not known. Overall study results and limits: Comparison showed that persistent patients shared more public clonotypes (about 3,000) than new patients (over 950).

Time point specified: newly diagnosed GD, antithyroid drugs for less than 3 months. RNA isolated from PBMCs was used to make the TCR library. Both iRepertoire HTBI primers and Arm-PCR of CDR3 regions were used to build the TCR beta libraries. Using its own MiXCR run on the multiplex PCR reads, TCRdb lists one record per CDR3 protein. The table lists around 470,000 distinct CDR3 sequences, approximately 15% of them singletons. The data were also submitted as part of a second study, on T cells in Graves' hyperthyroidism and ophthalmopathy. That investigation notes: Blood also held most thyroid clonotypes expanded beyond 0.001.

The TCR originated in a woman between 45 and 60 years old with Graves disease. The J gene is TRBJ2-3, the V gene TRBV3-1; D is undetermined. Here the sequenced sample was peripheral blood mononuclear cells (PBMCs), taken at new diagnosis, from a patient treated with antithyroid drugs. CDR3 DNA sequence: TGTGCCAGCAGCCAATCTGTATCTAGCACAGATACGCAGTATTTT. This gives the protein CASSQSVSSTDTQYF.